This TCR beta chain was profiled in a study of identical twins. General observations from the study: The authors drew conclusions from cross-sectional statistical analysis rather than following the same donors.

The V gene lost 3 bases and the J gene lost 3 bases, with 5 bases spanning the gap. CDR3 length equals 14 residues. From germline, CDR1 is KGHDR and CDR2 SFDVKD. Healthy Caucasians, and only they, were the donors. This clonotype has a handful of counts. The antigen remains undetermined. A universal primer site came from template switching; cDNA carried unique molecular identifiers. TCRdb independently ran MiXCR on the 5' RACE reads; one entry per CDR3 protein. This table holds 690,000 or so distinct CDR3 sequences, approximately 6.1% found once. This chain uses TRBV24-1 with TRBJ2-6; D is uncertain. The TCR comes from a man in his late teens or twenties in good health. Sequenced material: naive T cells sorted from blood. The CDR3 bases are TGTGCCACCAGTGATACGCGTGGGGCCAACGTCCTGACTTTC. Translating it yields CATSDTRGANVLTF.